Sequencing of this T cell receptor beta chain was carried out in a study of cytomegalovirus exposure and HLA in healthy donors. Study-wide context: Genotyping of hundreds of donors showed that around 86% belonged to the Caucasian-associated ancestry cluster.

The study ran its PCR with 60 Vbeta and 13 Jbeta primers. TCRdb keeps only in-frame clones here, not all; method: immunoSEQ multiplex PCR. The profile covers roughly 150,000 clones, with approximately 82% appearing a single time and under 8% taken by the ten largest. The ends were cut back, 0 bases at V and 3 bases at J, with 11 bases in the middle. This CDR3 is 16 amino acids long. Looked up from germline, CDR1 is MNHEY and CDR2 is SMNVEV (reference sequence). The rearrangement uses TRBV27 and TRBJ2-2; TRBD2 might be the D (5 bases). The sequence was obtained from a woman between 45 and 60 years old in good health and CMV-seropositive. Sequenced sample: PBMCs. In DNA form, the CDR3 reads TGTGCCAGCAGTTTATCTTTGGGGAGATACACCGGGGAGCTGTTTTTT. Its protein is CASSLSLGRYTGELFF.